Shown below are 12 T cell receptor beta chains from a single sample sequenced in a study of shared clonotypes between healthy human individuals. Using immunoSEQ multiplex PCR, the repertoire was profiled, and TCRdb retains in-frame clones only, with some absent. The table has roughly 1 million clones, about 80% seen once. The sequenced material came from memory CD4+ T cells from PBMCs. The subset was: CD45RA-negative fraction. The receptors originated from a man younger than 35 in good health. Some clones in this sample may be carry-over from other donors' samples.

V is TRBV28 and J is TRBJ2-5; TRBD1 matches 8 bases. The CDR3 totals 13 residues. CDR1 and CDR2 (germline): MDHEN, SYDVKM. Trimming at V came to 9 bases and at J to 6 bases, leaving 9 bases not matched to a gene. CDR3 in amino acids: CASSGQGAKTQYF. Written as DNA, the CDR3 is TGTGCCAGTTCCGGGCAGGGGGCTAAGACCCAGTACTTC.

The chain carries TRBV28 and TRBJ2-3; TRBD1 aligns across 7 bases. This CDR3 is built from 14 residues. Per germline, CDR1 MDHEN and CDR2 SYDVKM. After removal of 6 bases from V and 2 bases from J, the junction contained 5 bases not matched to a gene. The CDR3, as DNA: TGTGCCAGCAGCCCGGGACAGTACACAGATACGCAGTATTTT. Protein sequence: CASSPGQYTDTQYF.

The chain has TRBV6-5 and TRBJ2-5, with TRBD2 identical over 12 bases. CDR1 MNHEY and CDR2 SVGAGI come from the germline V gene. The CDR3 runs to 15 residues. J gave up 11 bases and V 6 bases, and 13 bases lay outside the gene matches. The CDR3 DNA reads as TGTGCCAGCAGCCCTCACGGACTAGCGGGAAAAGGGCAGTACTTC. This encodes CASSPHGLAGKGQYF.

The CDR3 nucleotides read TGTGCCAGCAGCTCGGACAAGCTCTATGGCTACACCTTC. It is translated as CASSSDKLYGYTF. The chain uses TRBV6-4 and TRBJ1-2; TRBD1 is a possible D gene (5 bases). The germline gives CDR1 MRHNA, CDR2 SNTAGT. The V end was cut by 6 bases, the J end by 4 bases, with 12 bases between. There are 13 residues in the CDR3.

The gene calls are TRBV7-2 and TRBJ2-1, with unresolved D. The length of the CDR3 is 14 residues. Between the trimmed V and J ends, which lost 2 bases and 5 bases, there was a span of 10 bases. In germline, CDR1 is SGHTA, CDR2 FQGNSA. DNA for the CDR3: TGTGCCAGCAGCTTATACCCCGGTGACAATGAGCAGTTCTTC. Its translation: CASSLYPGDNEQFF.

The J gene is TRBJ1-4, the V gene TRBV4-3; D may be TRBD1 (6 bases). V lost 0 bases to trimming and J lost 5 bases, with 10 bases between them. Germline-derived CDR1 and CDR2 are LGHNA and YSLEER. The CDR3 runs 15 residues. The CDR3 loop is CASSQEYRENEKLFF. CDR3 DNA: TGCGCCAGCAGCCAAGAATACAGGGAGAATGAAAAACTGTTTTTT.

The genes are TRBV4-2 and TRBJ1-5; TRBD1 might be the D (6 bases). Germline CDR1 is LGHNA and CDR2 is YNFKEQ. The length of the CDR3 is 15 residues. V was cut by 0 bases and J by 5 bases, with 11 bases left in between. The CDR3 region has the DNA TGTGCCAGCAGCCAAGAGGGCTCAGGGGATCAGCCCCAGCATTTT. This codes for CASSQEGSGDQPQHF.

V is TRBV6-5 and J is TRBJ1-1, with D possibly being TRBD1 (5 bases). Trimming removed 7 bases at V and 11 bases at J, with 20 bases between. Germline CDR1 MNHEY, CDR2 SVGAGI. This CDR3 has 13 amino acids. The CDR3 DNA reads TGTGCCAGCAAACCTTTAGGGTTTCGGGGGGCTTTCTTT. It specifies CASKPLGFRGAFF.

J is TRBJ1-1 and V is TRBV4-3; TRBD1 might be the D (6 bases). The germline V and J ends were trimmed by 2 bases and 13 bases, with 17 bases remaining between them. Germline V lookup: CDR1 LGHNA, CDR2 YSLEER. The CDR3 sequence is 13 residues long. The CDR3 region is CASSQPKTGNGFF. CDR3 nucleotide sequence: TGCGCCAGCAGCCAACCCAAAACAGGGAATGGTTTCTTT.

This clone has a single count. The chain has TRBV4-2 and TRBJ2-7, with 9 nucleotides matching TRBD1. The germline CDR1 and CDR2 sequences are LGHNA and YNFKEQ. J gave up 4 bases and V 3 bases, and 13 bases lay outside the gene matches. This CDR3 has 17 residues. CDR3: CASSQLLTGTGSYEQYF. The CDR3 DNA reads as TGTGCCAGCAGCCAGTTGTTAACCGGGACAGGGAGTTACGAGCAGTACTTC.

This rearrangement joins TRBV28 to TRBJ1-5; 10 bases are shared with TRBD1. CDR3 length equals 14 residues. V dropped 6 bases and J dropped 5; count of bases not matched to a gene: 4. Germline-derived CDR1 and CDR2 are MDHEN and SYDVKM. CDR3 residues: CASRGGQGDQPQHF. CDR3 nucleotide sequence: TGTGCCAGCAGAGGAGGACAGGGGGATCAGCCCCAGCATTTT.

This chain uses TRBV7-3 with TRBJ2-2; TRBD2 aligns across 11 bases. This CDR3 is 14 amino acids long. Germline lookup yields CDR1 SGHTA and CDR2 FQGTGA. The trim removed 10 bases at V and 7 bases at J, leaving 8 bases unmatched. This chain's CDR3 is CATILAGAGGELFF. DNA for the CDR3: TGTGCCACCATACTAGCGGGAGCTGGCGGGGAGCTGTTTTTT.